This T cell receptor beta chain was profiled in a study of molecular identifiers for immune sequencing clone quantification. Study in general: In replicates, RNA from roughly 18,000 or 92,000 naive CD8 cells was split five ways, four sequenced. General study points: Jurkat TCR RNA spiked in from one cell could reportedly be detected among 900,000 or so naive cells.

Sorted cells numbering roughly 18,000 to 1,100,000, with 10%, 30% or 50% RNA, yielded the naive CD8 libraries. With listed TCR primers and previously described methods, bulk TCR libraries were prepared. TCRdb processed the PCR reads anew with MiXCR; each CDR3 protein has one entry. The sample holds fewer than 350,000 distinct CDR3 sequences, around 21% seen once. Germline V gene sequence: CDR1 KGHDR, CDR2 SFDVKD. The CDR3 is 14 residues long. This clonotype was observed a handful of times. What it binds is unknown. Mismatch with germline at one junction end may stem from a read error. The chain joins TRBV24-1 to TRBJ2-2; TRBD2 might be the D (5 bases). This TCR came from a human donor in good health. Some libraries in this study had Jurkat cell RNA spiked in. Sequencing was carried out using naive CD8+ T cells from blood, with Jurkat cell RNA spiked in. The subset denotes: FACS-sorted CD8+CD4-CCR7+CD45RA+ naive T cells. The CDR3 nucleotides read TGTGCCACCAGTGATCTCGACGAGGCCGGGGAGCTGGTTTTT. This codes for CATSDLDEAGELVF.